A selection of T cell receptor beta chains follows, all from one sample in a study of blood T cell repertoires in COVID-19. Some clones are missing from TCRdb's copy, which holds only in-frame ones; the method was immunoSEQ multiplex PCR. The sample lists approximately 85,000 clones; 87% were seen once. What was sequenced was peripheral blood. These receptors originate from a woman between 50 and 59 years old with active or convalescent COVID-19. CDR3s include the opening cysteine and the closing phenylalanine or tryptophan. Fields, in order: J gene, V gene, CDR3 protein.

>TRBJ2-1|TRBV6-5
CASSYSAGGLPNEQFF
>TRBJ1-2|TRBV19
CASSGTAILYGYTF
>TRBJ2-7|TRBV2
CASHRGGEQYF
>TRBJ2-1|TRBV5-4
CASSKVIAGGENEQFF
>TRBJ2-1|TRBV4-3
CASSHRSEQFF
>TRBJ1-4|TRBV5-1
CASSLIGATNEKLFF
>TRBJ1-6|TRBV7-9
CASSLDRSILTLHF
>TRBJ2-3|TRBV5-1
CASSAGTRVTDTQYF
>TRBJ2-5|TRBV7-2
CASSLGGGQETQYF
>TRBJ2-5|TRBV19
CASSIIRGMETQYF
>TRBJ2-2|TRBV2
CASRDRATGELFF
>TRBJ1-3|TRBV29-1
CSASGQAGNTIYF
>TRBJ2-3|TRBV9
CASSLGPGENTQYF
>TRBJ1-1|TRBV7-2
CASSLRGRGTEAFF
>TRBJ1-1|TRBV5-4
CASSADRLNTEAFF
>TRBJ1-6|TRBV7-2
CASSLGVPGVSPLHF
>TRBJ1-1|TRBV14
CASSLPIIGQGINTEAFF
>TRBJ2-3|TRBV5-1
CASSWRGGLSTDTQYF
>TRBJ1-2|TRBV6-2/TRBV6-3
CASSRLGQASPGYTF
>TRBJ2-4|TRBV7-8
CASSSLSRGAKNIQYF
>TRBJ1-1|TRBV6-1
CASSERWAEAFF
>TRBJ2-3|TRBV24-1
CATGHKDTQYF
>TRBJ1-2|TRBV18
CASSPLASGELYGYTF
>TRBJ2-7|TRBV6-5
CASRQLQGALYEQYF
>TRBJ1-3|TRBV13
CASSMGQHTIYF
>TRBJ1-6|TRBV6-9
CASSRRTGQNSPLHF
>TRBJ2-2|TRBV19
CASSISVGELFF
>TRBJ2-1|TRBV19
CASQGGFSGGYISYNEQFF
>TRBJ1-2|TRBV18
CASSVSGSQGGYTF
>TRBJ2-1|TRBV7-9
CASSLVGQPNEQFF
>TRBJ1-1|TRBV7-3
CASSGQTGLTEAFF
>TRBJ2-7|TRBV11-2
CASSATTGLEQYF
>TRBJ2-1|TRBV28
CASSFVQGGYNEQFF
>TRBJ2-1|TRBV24-1
CATSGRDEQFF
>TRBJ2-1|TRBV27
CASSPQRDRSEFF
>TRBJ1-6|TRBV6-5
CASSTDYNSPLHF
>TRBJ1-6|TRBV5-5
CASSLESGYNSPLHF